This T cell receptor (beta chain) was retrieved from a study of cytomegalovirus exposure and HLA in healthy donors. Study-level background: Earlier work reported 100 million or so unique TCR beta sequences from 170 million or so T cells. Counted in an early data release were approximately 80 million unique TCRs from HLA-typed donors. General study results and limits: The authors listed 150 to 200 TCR beta chains as cytomegalovirus-associated. Testing in vitro showed a few CMV-associated chains specific for CMV antigens.

The PCR contained 60 Vbeta and 13 Jbeta primers. Assay: immunoSEQ multiplex PCR; the TCRdb copy retains only in-frame clones and omits some. The data contain about 180,000 clones, 80% of them singletons. Remarks on this clone: Its specificity is not known.

Germline lookup yields CDR1 SGHTA and CDR2 FQGNSA. The CDR3 is made up of 15 amino acids. Trimming cost V 5 bases and J 0 bases; bases outside gene matches: 4. The sequence came from a man aged 25 to 40 in good health and CMV-seropositive. The sequenced sample consisted of PBMCs. The chain is built from TRBV7-2 and TRBJ2-3, with TRBD1 matching 8 bases. The CDR3 sequence: CASSQDRVSTDTQYF. The CDR3 DNA reads TGTGCCAGCAGCCAGGACAGGGTTAGCACAGATACGCAGTATTTT.